The 27 T cell receptor beta chains reported below all come from one sample, sequenced in a study of blood T cell repertoires in COVID-19. Clones were read by immunoSEQ multiplex PCR, and TCRdb kept only the in-frame ones, dropping some. The sample contains about 170,000 clones, around nine tenths of which appear only once. The sample was peripheral blood. Receptors were obtained from a man aged 55-75 years with COVID-19, enrolled during active disease.

This chain links TRBV18 with TRBJ1-1, with 7 positions matching TRBD1. Germline V gene sequence: CDR1 KGHSH, CDR2 LQKENI. The trim removed 6 bases at V and 6 bases at J, leaving 4 bases unmatched. This CDR3 contains 12 residues. The chain's CDR3 is CASSQTGSEAFF. The CDR3 DNA is TGTGCCAGCTCGCAGACAGGGTCTGAAGCTTTCTTT. Full variable domain (outside the CDR3, taken from reference TRBV18 and TRBJ1-1): NAGVMQNPRHLVRRRGQEARLRCSPMKGHSHVYWYRQLPEEGLKFMVYLQKENIIDESGMPKERFSAEFPKEGPSILRIQQVVRGDSAAYFCASSQTGSEAFFGQGTRLTVV.

The chain recombines TRBV11-2 with TRBJ2-2, with TRBD1 identical over 7 bases. CDR3 size: 13 residues. V shed 6 bases and J 6 bases; nucleotides not matched to a gene: 4. Germline V gene data show CDR1 as SGHAT and CDR2 as FQNNGV. CDR3 loop: CASSIDRAGELFF. Here the CDR3 DNA reads TGTGCCAGCAGTATCGACAGGGCCGGGGAGCTGTTTTTT.

This chain connects TRBV5-1 to TRBJ2-7; TRBD1 agrees at 9 bases. This CDR3 is 14 amino acids long. CDR1 is SGHRS and CDR2 is YFSETQ in the germline V gene. V was pared by 5 bases and J by 4 bases, with 7 bases of the junction left unmatched. Here the CDR3 reads CASRGQGIIYEQYF. CDR3 coding DNA: TGCGCCAGCAGGGGACAGGGAATCATTTACGAGCAGTACTTC. The entire variable domain, with the rest obtained from reference TRBV5-1 and TRBJ2-7, is as follows: KAGVTQTPRYLIKTRGQQVTLSCSPISGHRSVSWYQQTPGQGLQFLFEYFSETQRNKGNFPGRFSGRQFSNSRSEMNVSTLELGDSALYLCASRGQGIIYEQYFGPGTRLTVT.

This clone showed up just once. The chain recombines TRBV19 with TRBJ2-7; D ambiguous. V was clipped by 10 bases and J by 1 base, with 17 bases between them. CDR3 size: 14 residues. Germline lookup yields CDR1 LNHDA and CDR2 SQIVND (reference sequence). CDR3 protein: CATSDKSLSYEQYF. CDR3 nucleotides: TGTGCCACCTCCGACAAAAGTCTTTCCTACGAGCAGTACTTC.

The V and J genes are TRBV11-3 and TRBJ2-1; the match to TRBD1 covers 7 bases. The ends lost 4 bases at V and 8 bases at J; junction bases unmatched: 2. Germline V gene data show CDR1 as SGHNT and CDR2 as YENEEA. The CDR3 consists of 12 residues. The CDR3 region has the DNA TGTGCCAGCAGCTATGACAGGGATGAGCAGTTCTTC. As protein: CASSYDRDEQFF. The full variable domain, completed using reference TRBV11-3 and TRBJ2-1, is EAGVVQSPRYKIIEKKQPVAFWCNPISGHNTLYWYLQNLGQGPELLIRYENEEAVDDSQLPKDRFSAERLKGVDSTLKIQPAELGDSAVYLCASSYDRDEQFFGPGTRLTVL.

Turning to this clone: This CDR3 is also generated by other DNA sequences in the sample. The chain combines TRBV7-2 with TRBJ1-2; D gene ambiguous. The CDR3 loop spans 13 amino acids. CDR1 is SGHTA and CDR2 is FQGNSA in the germline V gene. Trimming left V 1 base short and J 3 bases short, with 6 bases between. The CDR3 sequence: CASSLVQDYGYTF. The DNA for the CDR3 is TGTGCCAGCAGCTTAGTCCAGGACTATGGCTACACCTTC.

This clone was recorded once. V gene TRBV18 combines with J gene TRBJ1-1; D gene ambiguous. CDR3 length: 15 amino acids. Germline V gene data show CDR1 as KGHSH and CDR2 as LQKENI. The V and J ends lost 6 bases and 2 bases respectively, with 16 bases between them. The CDR3 bases are TGTGCCAGCTCGAGGGTATCTTCGGGCAACACTGAAGCTTTCTTT. This gives the protein CASSRVSSGNTEAFF.

The chain has TRBV7-9 and TRBJ1-3, with a weak D call TRBD1 (5 bases). Trimming took 3 bases from V and 4 from J, leaving 10 bases between them. Germline V CDR1 and CDR2: SEHNR, FQNEAQ (reference sequence). The CDR3 length is 14 residues. CDR3 in amino acids: CASSFATVGNTIYF. CDR3 nucleotides: TGTGCCAGCAGCTTCGCGACAGTCGGAAACACCATATATTTT.

This clone was counted only a few times. V is TRBV29-1 and J is TRBJ1-1, with a tentative D call TRBD1 (6 bases). The CDR3 has 13 residues. CDR1 SQVTM and CDR2 ANQGSEA come from the germline V gene. The V end was cut by 1 base, the J end by 2 bases, with 8 bases between. The CDR3, as DNA: TGCAGCGTTGAAGGACAGGCTAACACTGAAGCTTTCTTT. Amino acid sequence: CSVEGQANTEAFF.

The chain couples TRBV11-2 to TRBJ2-7, with D tentatively TRBD2 (6 bases). Germline lookup yields CDR1 SGHAT and CDR2 FQNNGV. V lost 4 bases to trimming and J lost 7 bases, with 14 bases between them. This CDR3 contains 13 residues. The CDR3 loop is CASSSGGVGEQYF. DNA for the CDR3: TGTGCCAGCAGCTCCGGGGGTGTGGGGGAGCAGTACTTC.

V usage is TRBV7-3 and J usage is TRBJ2-1; 7 bases map to TRBD2. Germline V gene data show CDR1 as SGHTA and CDR2 as FQGTGA. V was clipped by 5 bases and J by 8 bases; unmatched bases: 15. The CDR3 covers 16 residues. This CDR3 reads CASSPRSGGGRDEQFF. CDR3 bases: TGTGCCAGCAGCCCTAGATCGGGGGGTGGACGGGATGAGCAGTTCTTC.

The chain uses TRBV6-2 or TRBV6-3 and TRBJ2-5; 8 positions match TRBD1. This CDR3 region has 15 residues. Germline lookup yields CDR1 MNHEY and CDR2 SVGEGT. The trim removed 6 bases at V and 5 bases at J, leaving 11 bases unmatched. CDR3 protein: CASSSRQGRAETQYF. The CDR3 DNA is TGTGCCAGCAGCTCCCGACAGGGGAGAGCGGAGACCCAGTACTTC.

The chain combines TRBV14 with TRBJ1-1; maybe TRBD1 (5 bases). CDR1 and CDR2 (germline): SGHDN, FVKESK. The CDR3 contains 15 residues. V gave up 3 bases and J gave up 4 bases, with 15 bases separating them. The CDR3 region has the DNA TGTGCCAGCAGCCATCCCGCAGGGTATGCCACTGAAGCTTTCTTT. This encodes CASSHPAGYATEAFF.

Note on this clone: Distinct nucleotide sequences in the sample also encode this CDR3. This chain links TRBV12-3 or TRBV12-4 with TRBJ1-1; 9 bases map to TRBD1. The CDR3 has 13 amino acids. With 5 bases clipped from V and 3 bases from J, the junction kept 1 base outside the gene matches. CDR3 sequence: CASSRTGDTEAFF. In nucleotides, the CDR3 is TGTGCCAGCAGTCGGACAGGGGACACTGAAGCTTTCTTT.

J is TRBJ2-5 and V is TRBV30; 10 nucleotides agree with TRBD2. The J segment lost 0 bases and the V segment lost 2 bases, leaving 3 bases of the junction unmatched. The germline V gene encodes CDR1 GTSNPN and CDR2 SVGIG (reference sequence). The CDR3 loop spans 15 amino acids. The CDR3 DNA reads as TGTGCCTGGAGTCTCGGACTAGCGGACCAAGAGACCCAGTACTTC. It encodes CAWSLGLADQETQYF.

The CDR3 is CASSIDSRHTISYEQYF. CDR3 coding DNA: TGTGCCAGTAGTATAGATAGTCGGCACACTATATCCTACGAGCAGTACTTC. The chain couples TRBV19 to TRBJ2-7; no clear D. CDR1 and CDR2 from the germline V gene are LNHDA and SQIVND (reference sequence). V gave up 0 bases and J gave up 1 base, with 16 bases separating them. This CDR3 region has 17 residues. The whole variable domain, remainder taken from reference TRBV19 and TRBJ2-7, is DGGITQSPKYLFRKEGQNVTLSCEQNLNHDAMYWYRQDPGQGLRLIYYSQIVNDFQKGDIAEGYSVSREKKESFPLTVTSAQKNPTAFYLCASSIDSRHTISYEQYFGPGTRLTVT.

V is TRBV4-3 and J is TRBJ2-5, with 12 bases aligning to TRBD2. CDR3 length equals 18 residues. J was trimmed by 2 bases and V by 5 bases; bases with no gene match: 12. Looked up from germline, CDR1 is LGHNA and CDR2 is YSLEER. CDR3 region: CASSSGTSGFLAQETQYF. The CDR3 nucleotides are TGCGCCAGCAGCTCCGGGACTAGCGGGTTTTTGGCACAAGAGACCCAGTACTTC.

The V call is TRBV3-1 (or the pseudogene TRBV3-2), the J call TRBJ2-1, with 8 nucleotides matching TRBD2. Germline values: CDR1 LGHDT, CDR2 YNNKEL (reference sequence). The CDR3 is 14 amino acids. The V segment lost 1 base and the J segment 9 bases; nucleotides outside the gene matches: 5. The CDR3 spells CASSQAGGRGEQFF. CDR3 bases: TGTGCCAGCAGCCAAGCGGGGGGGCGGGGTGAGCAGTTCTTC.

V gene TRBV12-3 or TRBV12-4 combines with J gene TRBJ1-2; no definite D call. The CDR3 is 13 amino acids. Trimming took off 3 bases at V and 3 bases at J, with 8 bases between the two ends. In nucleotides, the CDR3 is TGTGCCAGCAGTTTCGACAAGTACTATGGCTACACCTTC. It specifies CASSFDKYYGYTF.

The rearrangement links TRBV4-3 to TRBJ1-2; perhaps TRBD1 as D (6 bases). The CDR3 is 15 amino acids. Germline values: CDR1 LGHNA, CDR2 YSLEER. Between the trimmed V and J ends, which lost 4 bases and 1 base, there was a span of 13 bases. CDR3: CASSRNRDNNYGYTF. CDR3 nucleotide sequence: TGCGCCAGCAGCCGGAACCGGGACAATAACTATGGCTACACCTTC.

The chain's CDR3 is CASSQEATGVFGYTF. CDR3 coding DNA: TGTGCCAGCAGCCAAGAAGCGACAGGGGTTTTTGGCTACACCTTC. This sequence joins TRBV3-1 (or the pseudogene TRBV3-2) and TRBJ1-2, with 8 bases aligning to TRBD1. Germline assignment: CDR1 LGHDT and CDR2 YNNKEL (reference sequence). V lost 0 bases, J lost 7 bases, and 7 bases stayed unmatched. This CDR3 spans 15 amino acids.

This clone was observed once. The rearrangement joins TRBV28 to TRBJ2-2; D uncertain. Germline V CDR1 and CDR2: MDHEN, SYDVKM. The CDR3 consists of 14 residues. V was clipped by 6 bases and J by 0 bases, with 8 bases between them. CDR3 sequence: CASRTHANTGELFF. In DNA, the CDR3 is TGTGCCAGCAGAACTCACGCGAACACCGGGGAGCTGTTTTTT.

This chain's CDR3 is CSVNLPASMNTEAFF. The CDR3 DNA sequence: TGCAGCGTTAACTTACCCGCGAGTATGAACACTGAAGCTTTCTTT. V gene TRBV29-1 combines with J gene TRBJ1-1; D is unclear. The V end was cut by 5 bases, the J end by 0 bases, with 16 bases between. The CDR3 is 15 amino acids. Per germline, CDR1 SQVTM and CDR2 ANQGSEA. The variable domain in full, with the rest retrieved from reference TRBV29-1 and TRBJ1-1, is SAVISQKPSRDICQRGTSLTIQCQVDSQVTMMFWYRQQPGQSLTLIATANQGSEATYESGFVIDKFPISRPNLTFSTLTVSNMSPEDSSIYLCSVNLPASMNTEAFFGQGTRLTVV.

The rearrangement links TRBV19 to TRBJ1-1; possible D gene TRBD1, 6 bases. This CDR3 comprises 17 residues. Germline CDR1 is LNHDA and CDR2 is SQIVND (reference sequence). V shed 2 bases and J shed 0 bases, with 16 bases lying between them. CDR3 DNA: TGTGCCAGTAGTATAAGTTCAGGGGCCCGGGTGAACACTGAAGCTTTCTTT. Translating it yields CASSISSGARVNTEAFF.

The V and J genes are TRBV4-3 and TRBJ2-5; D might be TRBD1 (5 bases). V was trimmed by 0 bases and J by 3 bases, leaving 11 bases between them. The germline V gene encodes CDR1 LGHNA and CDR2 YSLEER. The length of the CDR3 is 15 residues. The CDR3 nucleotides read TGCGCCAGCAGCCAAGATTACCGCAGGGAAGAGACCCAGTACTTC. Protein: CASSQDYRREETQYF.

V and J are TRBV13 and TRBJ2-3; the match to TRBD1 covers 8 bases. The J segment lost 13 bases and the V segment lost 5 bases, leaving 17 bases of the junction unmatched. The length of the CDR3 is 15 residues. CDR1 is PRHDT and CDR2 is FYEKMQ in the germline V gene (reference sequence). CDR3 amino acids: CASSTQTGARGHKYF. The CDR3 nucleotides are TGTGCCAGCAGCACCCAGACAGGGGCCAGAGGACATAAGTATTTT.

This sequence joins TRBV10-3 and TRBJ1-4; 8 bases line up with TRBD1. Germline V CDR1 and CDR2: ENHRY, SYGVKD. The CDR3 is 12 amino acids. The V and J ends lost 7 bases and 10 bases, in that order; junction bases with no gene match: 5. CDR3 loop: CAIMTGAGKLFF. DNA of the CDR3: TGTGCCATCATGACAGGGGCGGGAAAACTGTTTTTT.